The next 13 T cell receptor beta chains were all read from a single sample in a study of tumor-infiltrating lymphocytes in primary liver carcinoma. TCR beta cDNA was prepared out of 450 to 500 ng total RNA by means of a constant-region primer. Researchers made the TCR beta libraries by running three nested multiplex PCR rounds with slightly modified ARM-PCR. Investigators reported that the first two PCR rounds, at roughly 11 cycles each, used TRBV1-TRBV30 forward primers with a C-beta reverse primer. TCRdb reprocessed the multiplex PCR reads with MiXCR, giving one entry per CDR3 protein. The sample holds roughly 120,000 distinct CDR3 sequences, around two thirds seen once. The source material, roughly 18-31 mg of unsorted bulk tissue, was used to co-extract RNA and DNA. Sequencing input: tumor-adjacent normal liver tissue. The receptors here all came from a woman aged 55-75 years with primary liver carcinoma and hepatitis B virus infection.

This clonotype has a handful of counts. A much larger clone differs by one base, so this may be a read error. As the CDR3 is not closed by the conserved phenylalanine or tryptophan, this likely results from a read error. V gene TRBV7-8 combines with J gene TRBJ1-2, with TRBD1 matching 8 bases. Per the germline V gene, CDR1 is SGHVS and CDR2 is FQNEAQ. The CDR3 is 17 amino acids. Germline trimming cut 7 bases from V and 5 bases from J; bases unmatched to any gene: 18. CDR3 DNA: TGTGCCAGCACCTTCCGAGACAGGGGAATTTCATCTTATGGCTACACCTTA. Its protein is CASTFRDRGISSYGYTL.

This rearrangement joins TRBV12-3 or TRBV12-4 to TRBJ2-2; D is unresolved. V dropped 4 bases and J dropped 4 bases, with 13 bases sitting between them. This CDR3 spans 15 amino acids. CDR3 sequence (DNA): TGTGCCAGCAGTTCTGGACCAGCAGTCACCGGGGAGCTGTTTTTT. Its translation: CASSSGPAVTGELFF.

This clonotype was counted ten times or more. The chain is built from TRBV5-6 and TRBJ2-1, with 7 bases lining up with TRBD2. V was clipped by 4 bases and J by 8 bases; unmatched bases: 12. Germline CDR1 is SGHDT and CDR2 is YYEEEE. CDR3 size: 15 residues. CDR3 amino acids: CASSPGRLQIDEQFF. CDR3 DNA sequence: TGTGCCAGCAGCCCCGGGAGGCTACAGATCGATGAGCAGTTCTTC.

About this clonotype itself: Mismatch with germline at one junction end may stem from a read error. DNA of the CDR3: TGTACCAGCAGCTTCCCCCCGGGACAGAACATAGATACACAGTATTTT. Translated, it gives CTSSFPPGQNIDTQYF. The chain combines TRBV11-3 with TRBJ2-3; 7 bases line up with TRBD1. Germline CDR1 is SGHNT and CDR2 is YENEEA. The CDR3 extends over 16 amino acids.

Only a few counts were recorded for this clonotype. A read error may be the cause here, since a much bigger clone is one base away. This rearrangement joins TRBV6-1 to TRBJ2-7; D is possibly TRBD2 (6 bases). Trimming took 4 bases from V and 6 from J, leaving 13 bases between them. Germline V CDR1 and CDR2: MNHNS, SASEGT. The CDR3 extends over 13 amino acids. The CDR3 loop reads CASSATGTAEQYF. The CDR3 region has the DNA TGTGCCAGCAGTGCAACCGGGACTGCCGAGCAGTACTTC.

A word on this clonotype: A read error may produce the germline difference seen at one junction end. The chain carries TRBV6-5 and TRBJ1-2, with 9 bases lining up with TRBD1. CDR3 length: 16 amino acids. Germline assignment: CDR1 MNHEY and CDR2 SVGAGI. The CDR3 nucleotides are TGCGTCAGCAGCCACAGGGGGCGCAGGTCATACTATGACTACACCTTC. It translates to CVSSHRGRRSYYDYTF.

This clonotype was picked up a small number of times. A much larger clone is a single base away; this may be a read error. This sequence joins TRBV11-2 and TRBJ2-2; 8 bases map to TRBD2. CDR3 length: 16 residues. Looked up from germline, CDR1 is SGHAT and CDR2 is FQNNGV. The CDR3 DNA sequence: TGTGCCAGCAGCGCCCCGGGACTAGAGAACACCCGGGAGCTGTTTTTT. Translating gives CASSAPGLENTRELFF.

This rearrangement joins TRBV28 to TRBJ1-1; D gene uncertain. The CDR3 loop spans 15 amino acids. The V and J ends lost 8 bases and 0 bases respectively, with 16 bases between them. Germline assignment: CDR1 MDHEN and CDR2 SYDVKM. In nucleotides, the CDR3 is TGTGCCAGCGGTCTCTCCGGGCCTCTGAACACTGAAGCTTTCTTT. Translated, it gives CASGLSGPLNTEAFF.

This clonotype came up once. The conserved phenylalanine or tryptophan normally closing the CDR3 is absent here, so this likely arose from a read error. The rearrangement joins TRBV28 to TRBJ1-2; D unresolved. The germline gives CDR1 MDHEN, CDR2 SYDVKM. Trimming cost V 4 bases and J 1 base, with 13 bases left between them. This CDR3 spans 15 amino acids. The CDR3, as DNA: TGTGCCAGCAGTTCTGATGCGGGATTTAACTATGGCTACACCTTA. Its translation: CASSSDAGFNYGYTL.

This clonotype appeared a single time. A read error may account for a junction end that differs from germline. This chain uses TRBV6-9 with TRBJ1-3, with D perhaps matching TRBD1 (6 bases). CDR1 and CDR2 from the germline V gene are MNHGY and SVAAGI. CDR3 length: 14 residues. The CDR3 DNA reads as TGTGCCAGCACCCACGGACAGTTTGGGAACATCATATATTTT. Protein: CASTHGQFGNIIYF.

This chain uses TRBV27 with TRBJ2-1; D is undetermined. The CDR3 is made up of 14 amino acids. Trimming pared 1 base from V and 9 bases from J, leaving 13 bases between. CDR1 and CDR2 from the germline V gene are MNHEY and SMNVEV (reference sequence). Written as DNA, the CDR3 is TGTGCCAGCAGTTTATTGGGCCAAGCGAGTGAGCAGTTCTTC. This encodes CASSLLGQASEQFF.

This clonotype was recorded a few times. Being one base from a much bigger clone, this may be a read error. The chain joins TRBV12-3 or TRBV12-4 to TRBJ2-7; a weak D match, TRBD2 (5 bases). This CDR3 has 18 residues. The CDR3 sequence: CVSSGRYSSGNRDYEQYF. DNA for the CDR3: TGTGTCAGCAGCGGAAGGTATAGCTCGGGGAATCGCGACTACGAGCAGTACTTC.

This clonotype was seen only a few times. A much larger clone lies one base from this, so it may be a read error. The chain couples TRBV5-6 to TRBJ2-7, with a possible D match to TRBD1 (5 bases). CDR3 length equals 15 residues. Germline V lookup: CDR1 SGHDT, CDR2 YYEEEE. The CDR3 nucleotides are TGTACCAGCACCCAGAGGCCGGACAATCCCTACGAGCAGTACTTC. Its translation: CTSTQRPDNPYEQYF.